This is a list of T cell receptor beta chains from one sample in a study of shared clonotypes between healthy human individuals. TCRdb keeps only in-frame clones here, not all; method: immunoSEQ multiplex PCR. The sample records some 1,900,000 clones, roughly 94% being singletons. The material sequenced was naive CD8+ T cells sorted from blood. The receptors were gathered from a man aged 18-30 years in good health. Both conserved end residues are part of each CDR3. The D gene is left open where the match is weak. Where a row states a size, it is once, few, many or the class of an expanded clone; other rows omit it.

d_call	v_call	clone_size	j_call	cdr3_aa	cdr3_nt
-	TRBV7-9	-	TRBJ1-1	CASSPTGNTEAFF	TGTGCCAGCAGCCCAACAGGAAACACTGAAGCTTTCTTT
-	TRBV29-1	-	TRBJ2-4	CSVEKGPGNIQYF	TGCAGCGTTGAAAAGGGCCCTGGGAACATTCAGTACTTC
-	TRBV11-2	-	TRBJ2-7	CASSSSQGYEQYF	TGTGCCAGCAGCTCATCTCAGGGGTACGAGCAGTACTTC
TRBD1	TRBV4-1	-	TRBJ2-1	CASRTDRSSYNEQFF	TGCGCCAGCAGGACGGACAGGAGCTCCTACAATGAGCAGTTCTTC
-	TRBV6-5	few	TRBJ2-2	CASSDTAPTGELFF	TGTGCCAGCAGTGATACGGCCCCGACTGGGGAGCTGTTTTTT
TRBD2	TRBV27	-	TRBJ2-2	CASRPGLATAGELFF	TGTGCCAGCAGACCGGGACTAGCGACCGCCGGGGAGCTGTTTTTT
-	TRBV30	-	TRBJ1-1	CAWSADNTEAFF	TGTGCCTGGAGTGCGGACAACACTGAAGCTTTCTTT
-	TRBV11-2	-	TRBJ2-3	CASSSPGDTLTDTQYF	TGTGCCAGCAGCTCGCCAGGGGACACTCTGACAGATACGCAGTATTTT
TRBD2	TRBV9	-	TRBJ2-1	CASSVSGGGGEQFF	TGTGCCAGCAGCGTAAGCGGGGGGGGTGGTGAGCAGTTCTTC
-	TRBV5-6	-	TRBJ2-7	CASSPLGYEQYF	TGTGCCAGCAGCCCGCTCGGCTACGAGCAGTACTTC
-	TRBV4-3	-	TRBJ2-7	CASSQVQEDPYEQYF	TGCGCCAGCAGCCAAGTTCAGGAGGACCCCTACGAGCAGTACTTC
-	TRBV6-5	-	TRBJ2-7	CASSYLEATADYEQYF	TGTGCCAGCAGTTACCTCGAGGCCACAGCAGACTACGAGCAGTACTTC
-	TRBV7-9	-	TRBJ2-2	CASSSTAFANTGELFF	TGTGCCAGCAGCTCTACTGCGTTCGCGAACACCGGGGAGCTGTTTTTT
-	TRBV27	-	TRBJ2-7	CASSQGASGTYEQYF	TGTGCCAGCAGCCAGGGGGCTAGCGGGACCTACGAGCAGTACTTC
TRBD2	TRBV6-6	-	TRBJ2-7	CASSYSGSYEQYF	TGTGCCAGCAGTTACAGCGGGAGCTACGAGCAGTACTTC
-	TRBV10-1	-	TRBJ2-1	CASSEHYTRDLRYEQFF	TGCGCCAGCAGTGAACACTACACCCGGGATCTCCGCTATGAGCAGTTCTTC
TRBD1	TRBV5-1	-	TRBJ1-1	CASAGGVRNTEAFF	TGCGCCAGCGCAGGGGGGGTCAGGAACACTGAAGCTTTCTTT
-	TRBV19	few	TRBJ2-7	CASSIPLATTYEQYF	TGTGCCAGTAGTATTCCTCTTGCCACTACCTACGAGCAGTACTTC
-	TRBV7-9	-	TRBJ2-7	CASSLGPGGYEQYF	TGTGCCAGCAGCCTCGGGCCCGGAGGATACGAGCAGTACTTC
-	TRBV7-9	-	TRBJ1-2	CASSGHRRDYGYTF	TGTGCCAGCAGCGGGCACCGACGGGACTATGGCTACACCTTC